Sequencing of this TCR beta chain was carried out in a study of control samples from healthy donors and cancer patients. Germline V gene sequence: CDR1 SEHNR, CDR2 FQNEAQ (reference sequence). Trimming took 1 base from V and 1 from J, leaving 10 bases between them. CDR3 length: 15 amino acids. The assay was immunoSEQ multiplex PCR, and TCRdb's table has in-frame clones only and misses some. The sample includes tens of thousands of clones, around 92% seen only once; the top ten take roughly 6%. J is TRBJ2-5 and V is TRBV7-9; a weak D match, TRBD2 (5 bases). Sequencing used blood. This receptor was obtained from a man aged 50 or older in good health. CDR3 sequence (DNA): TGTGCCAGCAGCTTAGGGGGAACTAGCCAAGAGACCCAGTACTTC. Encoded protein: CASSLGGTSQETQYF.